The T cell receptor (beta chain) described here comes from a study of brain T cells in children with intractable seizures. Study-wide results and limits: Pre-surgery blood may have been undersampled, hiding some clones.

This clone was observed once. The antigen is not known. This CDR3 has 14 residues. V was shortened by 5 bases and J by 4 bases, with 15 bases between the two germline ends. Germline CDR1 is SGHTA and CDR2 is FQGNSA. Time point defined: blood from clinic visit 5 months post-surgery; TSC patient then seizure free. Surgery cases with the highest brain T cell transcript signatures were chosen for sequencing. Patients received at least one anti-epileptic drug before surgery. Sequencing used immunoSEQ multiplex PCR; TCRdb keeps in-frame clones, though not all of them. The sample has hundreds of thousands of clones; over 85% are singletons.

This material consisted of peripheral blood, taken 5 to 6 months after surgery. The sequence was collected from a boy less than two years old with tuberous sclerosis and intractable seizures. The gene calls are TRBV7-2 and TRBJ2-7, with a tentative D call TRBD1 (6 bases). The CDR3 region is CASSPGERGYEQYF. Here the CDR3 DNA reads TGTGCCAGCAGCCCAGGGGAGAGGGGGTACGAGCAGTACTTC.